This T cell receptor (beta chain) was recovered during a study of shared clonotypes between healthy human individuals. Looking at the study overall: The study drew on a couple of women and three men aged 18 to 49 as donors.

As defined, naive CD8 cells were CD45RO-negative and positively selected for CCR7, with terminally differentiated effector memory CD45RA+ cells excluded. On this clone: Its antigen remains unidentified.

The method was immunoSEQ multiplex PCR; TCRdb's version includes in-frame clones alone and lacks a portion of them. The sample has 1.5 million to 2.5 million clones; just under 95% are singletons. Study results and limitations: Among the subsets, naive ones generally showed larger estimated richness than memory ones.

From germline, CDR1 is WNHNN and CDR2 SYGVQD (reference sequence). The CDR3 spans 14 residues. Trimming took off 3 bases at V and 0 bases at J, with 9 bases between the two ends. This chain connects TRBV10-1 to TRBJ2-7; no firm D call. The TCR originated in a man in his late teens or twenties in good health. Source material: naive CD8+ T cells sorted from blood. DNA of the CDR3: TGCGCCAGCAGTGAAGGTTACGACTCCTACGAGCAGTACTTC. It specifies CASSEGYDSYEQYF.